The 19 T cell receptor beta chains reported below all come from one sample, sequenced in a study of OX40 agonist ivuxolimab in advanced cancers. The protocol was immunoSEQ multiplex PCR, while the TCRdb copy is restricted to in-frame clones and leaves out a portion. The sample lists about 83,000 clones, approximately 90% seen once, with roughly 0.64% in the top ten. This specimen consisted of CD4+ or CD8+ T cells sorted from blood, obtained in a trial of the OX40 agonist ivuxolimab. These TCRs come from an adult with an advanced solid tumor such as melanoma, head and neck, liver or kidney cancer.

The rearrangement uses TRBV29-1 and TRBJ2-6, with D possibly being TRBD1 (5 bases). Trimming took off 7 bases at V and 0 bases at J, with 13 bases between the two ends. Germline loops: CDR1 SQVTM, CDR2 ANQGSEA. The CDR3 spans 15 residues. This CDR3 is CSGVIDSSGANVLTF. Written as DNA, the CDR3 is TGCAGCGGAGTAATAGACAGCTCTGGGGCCAACGTCCTGACTTTC.

V usage is TRBV30 and J usage is TRBJ1-3; D gene unclear. Germline loops: CDR1 GTSNPN, CDR2 SVGIG (reference sequence). There are 12 residues in the CDR3. Trimming stripped 6 bases from V and 0 bases from J, with 6 bases between. CDR3 sequence reads: CACRSSGNTIYF. Here the CDR3 DNA reads TGTGCCTGTCGCTCCTCTGGAAACACCATATATTTT. Full variable domain (remainder filled in from reference TRBV30 and TRBJ1-3): SQTIHQWPATLVQPVGSPLSLECTVEGTSNPNLYWYRQAAGRGLQLLFYSVGIGQISSEVPQNLSASRPQDRQFILSSKKLLLSDSGFYLCACRSSGNTIYFGEGSWLTVV.

The rearrangement links TRBV30 to TRBJ1-5; TRBD1 matches 11 bases. The CDR3 is 15 amino acids. The V and J ends lost 6 bases and 2 bases, in that order; junction bases with no gene match: 6. Germline assignment: CDR1 GTSNPN and CDR2 SVGIG (reference sequence). CDR3 protein: CACQGQGVCNQPQHF. The CDR3 DNA follows: TGTGCCTGCCAGGGACAGGGGGTGTGCAATCAGCCCCAGCATTTT.

This clone has only one observation. The V call is TRBV7-2, the J call TRBJ2-5; the match to TRBD2 covers 15 bases. This CDR3 spans 19 amino acids. CDR1 SGHTA and CDR2 FQGNSA come from the germline V gene. The V and J ends lost 2 bases and 2 bases, in that order; junction bases with no gene match: 9. CDR3 bases: TGTGCCAGCAGCTTATTCCCCAGTGGACTAGCGGGAGGGCAAGAGACCCAGTACTTC. The encoded protein is CASSLFPSGLAGGQETQYF.

V is TRBV19 and J is TRBJ2-7, with D tentatively TRBD2 (7 bases). Per germline, CDR1 LNHDA and CDR2 SQIVND (reference sequence). V lost 7 bases and J 2 bases, leaving 18 bases between the germline ends. There are 15 residues in the CDR3. Written as DNA, the CDR3 is TGTGCCAGTACCATAGGGGGGACTAATACCTACGAGCAGTACTTC. This translates into CASTIGGTNTYEQYF.

This chain uses TRBV11-2 with TRBJ2-7; the match to TRBD1 covers 8 bases. The CDR3 is made up of 14 amino acids. Germline CDR1 and CDR2: SGHAT and FQNNGV. The trim removed 1 base at V and 3 bases at J, leaving 2 bases unmatched. The CDR3 spells CASSLVDRDYEQYF. The CDR3 coding sequence is TGTGCCAGCAGCTTAGTGGACAGGGACTACGAGCAGTACTTC.

J is TRBJ2-7 and V is TRBV5-4, with 8 bases that match TRBD2. V lost 2 bases and J lost 4; bases outside the gene matches: 2. CDR1 and CDR2 from the germline V gene are SGHNT and YYREEE (reference sequence). This CDR3 region has 13 residues. The CDR3 spells CASSLREGYEQYF. The CDR3 DNA sequence: TGTGCCAGCAGCTTACGGGAGGGATACGAGCAGTACTTC. The whole variable domain, remainder taken from reference TRBV5-4 and TRBJ2-7, is ETGVTQSPTHLIKTRGQQVTLRCSSQSGHNTVSWYQQALGQGPQFIFQYYREEENGRGNFPPRFSGLQFPNYSSELNVNALELDDSALYLCASSLREGYEQYFGPGTRLTVT.

The chain recombines TRBV30 with TRBJ1-2; the D gene is possibly TRBD1 (5 bases). From germline, CDR1 is GTSNPN and CDR2 SVGIG (reference sequence). CDR3 length: 11 amino acids. Trimming left V 3 bases short and J 12 bases short, with 14 bases between. The CDR3 DNA reads TGTGCCTGGAGCAGACAGAGGACGCACACCTTC. This encodes CAWSRQRTHTF. Full variable domain (rest looked up from reference TRBV30 and TRBJ1-2): SQTIHQWPATLVQPVGSPLSLECTVEGTSNPNLYWYRQAAGRGLQLLFYSVGIGQISSEVPQNLSASRPQDRQFILSSKKLLLSDSGFYLCAWSRQRTHTFGSGTRLTVV.

This chain joins TRBV9 and TRBJ1-3, with D perhaps matching TRBD1 (6 bases). CDR3 length: 17 residues. Per germline, CDR1 SGDLS and CDR2 YYNGEE. V was trimmed by 4 bases and J by 0 bases, leaving 17 bases between them. CDR3 loop: CASSPKGGANSGNTIYF. The CDR3, as DNA: TGTGCCAGCAGCCCCAAGGGGGGGGCCAACTCTGGAAACACCATATATTTT.

This clone was picked up one time. The chain combines TRBV30 with TRBJ1-2, with D hard to call. The CDR3 consists of 12 residues. V lost 4 bases and J lost 14, with 20 bases in between. CDR1 is GTSNPN, CDR2 SVGIG, per germline (reference sequence). The CDR3 coding sequence is TGTGCCTGGAAAATTTGGCAGAGGGTAAGAACCTTC. Protein sequence: CAWKIWQRVRTF.

This rearrangement joins TRBV19 to TRBJ1-1, with TRBD1 matching 10 bases. V shed 10 bases and J 4 bases; nucleotides not matched to a gene: 12. Germline assignment: CDR1 LNHDA and CDR2 SQIVND (reference sequence). The CDR3 spans 15 residues. Here the CDR3 reads CATLTIGQGVTEAFF. DNA of the CDR3: TGTGCCACCTTAACAATCGGACAGGGGGTCACTGAAGCTTTCTTT.

V is TRBV7-2 and J is TRBJ2-3; TRBD2 matches 9 bases. CDR3 size: 15 residues. The ends lost 5 bases at V and 3 bases at J; junction bases unmatched: 6. Germline CDR1 reads SGHTA; CDR2 reads FQGNSA. The CDR3 DNA follows: TGTGCCAGCAGCCGGACTAGCGAAGGGACAGATACGCAGTATTTT. Translated, it gives CASSRTSEGTDTQYF.

The chain employs TRBV6-1 and TRBJ1-5; D not certain. Trimming pared 4 bases from V and 1 base from J, leaving 5 bases between. The germline CDR1 and CDR2 sequences are MNHNS and SASEGT. CDR3 length: 13 residues. CDR3 amino acids: CASSVQSNQPQHF. CDR3 nucleotides: TGTGCCAGCAGTGTACAGAGCAATCAGCCCCAGCATTTT.

This rearrangement joins TRBV7-2 to TRBJ1-1, with D maybe TRBD1 (5 bases). Trimming left V 4 bases short and J 4 bases short, with 10 bases between. This CDR3 comprises 13 residues. CDR1 is SGHTA and CDR2 is FQGNSA in the germline V gene. CDR3 in amino acids: CASSSRVSTEAFF. The CDR3 DNA reads as TGTGCCAGCAGCTCCAGGGTCAGCACTGAAGCTTTCTTT.

The chain links TRBV30 to TRBJ2-7; weak D call: TRBD2 (7 bases). V was trimmed by 4 bases and J by 4 bases, leaving 17 bases between them. CDR1 and CDR2 from the germline V gene are GTSNPN and SVGIG (reference sequence). CDR3 length: 14 amino acids. CDR3 coding DNA: TGTGCCTGGACGGGGGGCGGGAGTATTTACGAGCAGTACTTC. This codes for CAWTGGGSIYEQYF.

This chain links TRBV2 with TRBJ2-3, with 7 bases lining up with TRBD2. The V and J ends lost 6 bases and 4 bases, in that order; junction bases with no gene match: 4. Per the germline V gene, CDR1 is SNHLY and CDR2 is FYNNEI. The CDR3 has 13 amino acids. This chain's CDR3 is CASRGGTPDTQYF. The DNA of the CDR3 is TGTGCCAGCAGGGGAGGGACCCCAGATACGCAGTATTTT.

The chain employs TRBV4-3 and TRBJ2-2; no reliable D call. Germline V gene data show CDR1 as LGHNA and CDR2 as YSLEER. The V and J ends lost 3 bases and 8 bases respectively, with 4 bases between them. The CDR3 runs to 11 residues. CDR3 amino acids: CASSHAGELFF. CDR3 DNA sequence: TGCGCCAGCAGCCACGCTGGGGAGCTGTTTTTT.

The chain employs TRBV4-3 and TRBJ2-3, with 9 bases that match TRBD1. The V and J ends lost 4 bases and 4 bases, in that order; junction bases with no gene match: 6. The CDR3 runs to 15 residues. Germline V lookup: CDR1 LGHNA, CDR2 YSLEER. CDR3 sequence: CASSPGTGTSDTQYF. The CDR3 bases are TGCGCCAGCAGCCCTGGGACAGGGACCTCAGATACGCAGTATTTT.

CDR3 sequence reads: CASSPNGLATYEQYF. DNA for the CDR3: TGTGCCAGCTCACCAAACGGACTAGCGACCTACGAGCAGTACTTC. The rearrangement links TRBV18 to TRBJ2-7, with 9 bases identical to TRBD2. The trim removed 2 bases at V and 2 bases at J, leaving 4 bases unmatched. Germline values: CDR1 KGHSH, CDR2 LQKENI. The CDR3 covers 15 residues. The entire variable domain, with the rest obtained from reference TRBV18 and TRBJ2-7, is as follows: NAGVMQNPRHLVRRRGQEARLRCSPMKGHSHVYWYRQLPEEGLKFMVYLQKENIIDESGMPKERFSAEFPKEGPSILRIQQVVRGDSAAYFCASSPNGLATYEQYFGPGTRLTVT.